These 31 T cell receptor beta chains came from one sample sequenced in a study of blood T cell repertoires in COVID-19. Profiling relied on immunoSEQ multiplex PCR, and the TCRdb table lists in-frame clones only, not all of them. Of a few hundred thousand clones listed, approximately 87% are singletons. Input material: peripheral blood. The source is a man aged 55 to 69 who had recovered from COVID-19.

CDR3 amino acids: CASSKADTGDRPYEQYF. The CDR3 coding sequence is TGTGCCAGCAGCAAAGCGGATACGGGGGATCGGCCCTACGAGCAGTACTTC. J is TRBJ2-7 and V is TRBV21-1; the table calls TRBD2, which could not be checked here. TRBV21-1 corresponds to a pseudogene. The CDR3 contains 17 residues.

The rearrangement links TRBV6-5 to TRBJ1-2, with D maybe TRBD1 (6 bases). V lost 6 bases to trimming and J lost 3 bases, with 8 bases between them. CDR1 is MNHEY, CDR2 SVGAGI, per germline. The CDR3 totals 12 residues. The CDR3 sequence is CASRQGHYGYTF. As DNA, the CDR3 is TGTGCCAGCAGACAGGGCCACTATGGCTACACCTTC.

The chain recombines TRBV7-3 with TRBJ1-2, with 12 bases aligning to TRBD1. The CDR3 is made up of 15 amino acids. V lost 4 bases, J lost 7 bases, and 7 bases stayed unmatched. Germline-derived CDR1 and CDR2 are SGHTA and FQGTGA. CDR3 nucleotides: TGTGCCAGCAGCTCCCCGGGACAGGGGGCGTGTGGCTACACCTTC. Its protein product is CASSSPGQGACGYTF.

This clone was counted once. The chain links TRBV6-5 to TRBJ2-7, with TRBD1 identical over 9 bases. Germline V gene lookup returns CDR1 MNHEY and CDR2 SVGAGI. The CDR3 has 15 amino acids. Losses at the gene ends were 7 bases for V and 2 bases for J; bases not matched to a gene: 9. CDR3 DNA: TGTGCCAGCACTACAGACAGGGGGTTAACCTACGAGCAGTACTTC. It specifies CASTTDRGLTYEQYF.

The chain's CDR3 is CASGTGQYNSPLHF. In nucleotides, the CDR3 is TGTGCCAGTGGGACAGGGCAATATAATTCACCCCTCCACTTT. The J gene is TRBJ1-6, the V gene TRBV9; 9 nucleotides match TRBD1. The CDR3 has 14 amino acids. The germline CDR1 and CDR2 sequences are SGDLS and YYNGEE. Trimming took 8 bases from V and 4 from J; bases not matched to a gene: 4.

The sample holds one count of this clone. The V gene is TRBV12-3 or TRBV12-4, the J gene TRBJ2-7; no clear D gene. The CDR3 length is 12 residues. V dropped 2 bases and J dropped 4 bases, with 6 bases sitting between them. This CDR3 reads CASSLRSYEQYF. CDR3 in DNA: TGTGCCAGCAGTTTACGGTCTTACGAGCAGTACTTC.

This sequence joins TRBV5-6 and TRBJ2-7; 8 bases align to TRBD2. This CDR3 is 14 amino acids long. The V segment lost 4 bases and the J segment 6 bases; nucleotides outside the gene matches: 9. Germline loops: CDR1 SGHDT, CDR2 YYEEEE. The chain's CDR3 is CASSRRAGGFEQYF. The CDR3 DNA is TGTGCCAGCAGCCGGCGGGCGGGAGGATTCGAGCAGTACTTC.

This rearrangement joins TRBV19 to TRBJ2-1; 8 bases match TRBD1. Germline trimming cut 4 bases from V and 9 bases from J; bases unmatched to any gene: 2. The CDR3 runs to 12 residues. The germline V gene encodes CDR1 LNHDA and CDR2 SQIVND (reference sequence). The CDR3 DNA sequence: TGTGCCAGTAGTACAGGGGGCCCTGAGCAGTTCTTC. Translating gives CASSTGGPEQFF.

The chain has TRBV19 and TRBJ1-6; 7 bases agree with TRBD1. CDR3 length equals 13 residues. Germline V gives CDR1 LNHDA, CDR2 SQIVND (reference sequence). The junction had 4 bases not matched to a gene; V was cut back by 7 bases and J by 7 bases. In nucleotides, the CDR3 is TGTGCCAGTAAGGGGGCCGGGAATTCACCCCTCCACTTT. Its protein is CASKGAGNSPLHF.

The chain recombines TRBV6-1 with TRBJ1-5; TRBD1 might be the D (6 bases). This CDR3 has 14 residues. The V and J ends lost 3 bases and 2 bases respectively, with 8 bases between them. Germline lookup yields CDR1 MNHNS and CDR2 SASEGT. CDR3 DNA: TGTGCCAGCAGTGACAGGGGCGGCAATCAGCCCCAGCATTTT. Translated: CASSDRGGNQPQHF.

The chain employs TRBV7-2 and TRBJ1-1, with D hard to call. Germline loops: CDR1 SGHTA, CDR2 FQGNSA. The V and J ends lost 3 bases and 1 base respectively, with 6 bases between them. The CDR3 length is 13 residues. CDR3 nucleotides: TGTGCCAGCAGCTTCCGGGGGAACACTGAAGCTTTCTTT. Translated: CASSFRGNTEAFF.

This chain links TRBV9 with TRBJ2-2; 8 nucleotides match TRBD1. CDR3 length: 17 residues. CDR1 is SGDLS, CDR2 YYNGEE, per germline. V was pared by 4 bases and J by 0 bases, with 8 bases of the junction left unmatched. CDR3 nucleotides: TGTGCCAGCAGCCTGAGAGACAGGGGAGCGAACACCGGGGAGCTGTTTTTT. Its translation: CASSLRDRGANTGELFF.

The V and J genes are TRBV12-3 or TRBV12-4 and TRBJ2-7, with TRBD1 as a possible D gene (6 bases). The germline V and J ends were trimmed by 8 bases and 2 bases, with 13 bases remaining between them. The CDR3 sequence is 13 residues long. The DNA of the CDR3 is TGTGCCAGCGGAATCGGACAGCCCTACGAGCAGTACTTC. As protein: CASGIGQPYEQYF.

The CDR3 here is CASSYTGGHTEAFF. For the CDR3, the DNA is TGCGCCAGCAGCTACACTGGGGGCCACACTGAAGCTTTCTTT. The chain couples TRBV4-1 to TRBJ1-1; a weak D match, TRBD1 (6 bases). V was clipped by 5 bases and J by 3 bases, with 13 bases between them. The CDR3 runs to 14 residues. Germline loops: CDR1 MGHRA, CDR2 YSYEKL.

The CDR3: CATSVGHGTGELFF. For the CDR3, the DNA is TGTGCCACCAGTGTGGGACATGGTACCGGGGAGCTGTTTTTT. The chain uses TRBV24-1 and TRBJ2-2, with D possibly being TRBD1 (6 bases). The germline V and J ends were trimmed by 5 bases and 5 bases, with 11 bases remaining between them. Germline lookup yields CDR1 KGHDR and CDR2 SFDVKD. The CDR3 extends over 14 amino acids.

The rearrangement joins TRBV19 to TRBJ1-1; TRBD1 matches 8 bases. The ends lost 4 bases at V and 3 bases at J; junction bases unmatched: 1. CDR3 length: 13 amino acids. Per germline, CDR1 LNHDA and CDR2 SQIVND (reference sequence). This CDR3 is CASSTDRDTEAFF. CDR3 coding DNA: TGTGCCAGTAGTACGGACAGGGACACTGAAGCTTTCTTT.

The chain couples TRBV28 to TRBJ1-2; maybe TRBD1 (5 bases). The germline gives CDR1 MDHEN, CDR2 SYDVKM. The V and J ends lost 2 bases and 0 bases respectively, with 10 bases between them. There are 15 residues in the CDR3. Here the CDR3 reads CASSLIQVSNYGYTF. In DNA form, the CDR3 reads TGTGCCAGCAGTTTAATACAGGTTTCTAACTATGGCTACACCTTC.

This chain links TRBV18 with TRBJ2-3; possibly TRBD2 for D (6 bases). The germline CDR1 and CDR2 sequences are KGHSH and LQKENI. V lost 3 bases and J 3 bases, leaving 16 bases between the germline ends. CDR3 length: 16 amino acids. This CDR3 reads CASSPRSGLLTDTQYF. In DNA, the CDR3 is TGTGCCAGCTCACCTCGTAGCGGTTTACTGACAGATACGCAGTATTTT.

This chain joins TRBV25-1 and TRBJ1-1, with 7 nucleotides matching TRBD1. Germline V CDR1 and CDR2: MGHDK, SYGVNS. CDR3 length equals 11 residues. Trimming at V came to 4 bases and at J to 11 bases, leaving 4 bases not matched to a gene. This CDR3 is CASSGQGSAFF. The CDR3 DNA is TGTGCCAGCAGTGGACAGGGTAGCGCTTTCTTT.

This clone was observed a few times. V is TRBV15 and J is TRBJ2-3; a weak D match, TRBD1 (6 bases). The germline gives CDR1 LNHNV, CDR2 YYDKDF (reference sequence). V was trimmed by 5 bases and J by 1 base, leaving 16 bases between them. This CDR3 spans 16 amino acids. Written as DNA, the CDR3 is TGTGCCACCAGCCGATGGGGGCACGACGGCACAGATACGCAGTATTTT. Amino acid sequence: CATSRWGHDGTDTQYF.

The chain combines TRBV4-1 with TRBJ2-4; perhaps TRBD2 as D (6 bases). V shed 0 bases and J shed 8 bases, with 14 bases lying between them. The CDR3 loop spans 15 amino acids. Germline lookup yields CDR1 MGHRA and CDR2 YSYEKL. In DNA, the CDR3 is TGCGCCAGCAGCCAAGATGGGGGGACGGGGGACATTCAGTACTTC. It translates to CASSQDGGTGDIQYF.

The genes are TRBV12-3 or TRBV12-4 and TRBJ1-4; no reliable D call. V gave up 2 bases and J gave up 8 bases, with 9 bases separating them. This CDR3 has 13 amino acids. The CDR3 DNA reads TGTGCCAGCAGTTTAAGCGGTACAGAAAAACTGTTTTTT. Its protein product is CASSLSGTEKLFF.

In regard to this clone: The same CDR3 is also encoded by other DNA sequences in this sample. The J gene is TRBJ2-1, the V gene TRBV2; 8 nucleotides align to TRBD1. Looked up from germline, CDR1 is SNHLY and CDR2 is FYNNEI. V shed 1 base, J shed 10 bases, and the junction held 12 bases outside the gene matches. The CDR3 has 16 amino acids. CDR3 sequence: CASSEDRGQATPEQFF. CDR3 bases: TGTGCCAGCAGTGAAGATAGGGGACAGGCCACTCCAGAGCAGTTCTTC. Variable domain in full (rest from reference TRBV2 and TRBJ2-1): EPEVTQTPSHQVTQMGQEVILRCVPISNHLYFYWYRQILGQKVEFLVSFYNNEISEKSEIFDDQFSVERPDGSNFTLKIRSTKLEDSAMYFCASSEDRGQATPEQFFGPGTRLTVL.

CDR3 region: CASSPSLGGPLGELFF. DNA for the CDR3: TGTGCCAGCAGTCCGTCTCTGGGGGGGCCGCTCGGGGAGCTGTTTTTT. The rearrangement links TRBV28 to TRBJ2-2; a possible D gene is TRBD2 (7 bases). The CDR3 spans 16 residues. CDR1 and CDR2 from the germline V gene are MDHEN and SYDVKM. V gave up 5 bases and J gave up 7 bases, with 20 bases separating them. Full variable domain (remainder filled in from reference TRBV28 and TRBJ2-2): DVKVTQSSRYLVKRTGEKVFLECVQDMDHENMFWYRQDPGLGLRLIYFSYDVKMKEKGDIPEGYSVSREKKERFSLILESASTNQTSMYLCASSPSLGGPLGELFFGEGSRLTVL.

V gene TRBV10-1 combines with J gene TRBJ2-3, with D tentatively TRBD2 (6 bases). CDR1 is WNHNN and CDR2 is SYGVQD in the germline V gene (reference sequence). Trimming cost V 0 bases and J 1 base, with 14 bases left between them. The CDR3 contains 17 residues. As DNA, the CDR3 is TGCGCCAGCAGTGAGTCGCCAGCGGGCTGGGGCACAGATACGCAGTATTTT. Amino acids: CASSESPAGWGTDTQYF.

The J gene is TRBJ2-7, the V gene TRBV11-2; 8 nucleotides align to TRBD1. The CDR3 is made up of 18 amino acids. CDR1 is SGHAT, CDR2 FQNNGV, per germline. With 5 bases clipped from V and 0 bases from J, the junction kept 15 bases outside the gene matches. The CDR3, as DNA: TGTGCCAGCAGCGCCCCCCGGGCGACAGGGGCCCCCTCCTACGAGCAGTACTTC. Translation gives CASSAPRATGAPSYEQYF.

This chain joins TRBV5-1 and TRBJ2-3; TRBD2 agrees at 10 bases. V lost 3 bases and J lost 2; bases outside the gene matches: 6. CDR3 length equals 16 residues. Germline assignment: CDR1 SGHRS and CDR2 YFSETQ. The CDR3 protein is CASSSAGLADTDTQYF. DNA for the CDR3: TGCGCCAGCAGCTCAGCTGGACTAGCGGACACAGATACGCAGTATTTT.

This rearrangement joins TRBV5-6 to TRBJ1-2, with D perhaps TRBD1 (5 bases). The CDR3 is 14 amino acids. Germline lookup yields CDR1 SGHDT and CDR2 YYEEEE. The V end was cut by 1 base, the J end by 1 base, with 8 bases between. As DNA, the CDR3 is TGTGCCAGCAGCTTGCAGGGAATTAACTATGGCTACACCTTC. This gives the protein CASSLQGINYGYTF.

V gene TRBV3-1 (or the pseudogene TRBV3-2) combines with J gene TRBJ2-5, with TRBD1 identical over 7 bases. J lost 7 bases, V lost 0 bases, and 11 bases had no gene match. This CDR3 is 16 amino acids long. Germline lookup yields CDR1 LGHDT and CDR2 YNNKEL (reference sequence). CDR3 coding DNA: TGTGCCAGCAGCCAAGAATTGACAGGGCGAGTGGGGACCCAGTACTTC. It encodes CASSQELTGRVGTQYF.

The CDR3 is CASSRGLNQPQHF. CDR3 sequence (DNA): TGTGCCAGCAGCCGGGGACTAAATCAGCCCCAGCATTTT. The V call is TRBV14, the J call TRBJ1-5, with D possibly being TRBD1 (5 bases). The CDR3 covers 13 residues. V lost 4 bases and J lost 4, with 8 bases in between. CDR1 is SGHDN, CDR2 FVKESK, per germline.

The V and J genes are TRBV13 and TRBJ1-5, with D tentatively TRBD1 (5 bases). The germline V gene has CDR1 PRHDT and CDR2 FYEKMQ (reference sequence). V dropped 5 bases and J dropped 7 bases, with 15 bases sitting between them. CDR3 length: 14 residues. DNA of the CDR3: TGTGCCAGCAGCCCCCCGGGGGTTAAGCAGCCCCAGCATTTT. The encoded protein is CASSPPGVKQPQHF.